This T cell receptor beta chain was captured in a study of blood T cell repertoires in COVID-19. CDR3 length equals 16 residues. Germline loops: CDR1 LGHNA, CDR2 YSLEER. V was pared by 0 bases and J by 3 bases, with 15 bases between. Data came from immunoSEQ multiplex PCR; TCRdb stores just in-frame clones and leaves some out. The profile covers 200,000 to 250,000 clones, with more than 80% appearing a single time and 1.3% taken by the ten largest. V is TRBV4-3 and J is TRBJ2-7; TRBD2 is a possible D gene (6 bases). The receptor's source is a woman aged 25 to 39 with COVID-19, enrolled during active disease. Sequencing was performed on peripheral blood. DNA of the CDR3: TGCGCCAGCAGCCAAGATTGGGATGCCGGGAGCTACGAGCAGTACTTC. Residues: CASSQDWDAGSYEQYF.